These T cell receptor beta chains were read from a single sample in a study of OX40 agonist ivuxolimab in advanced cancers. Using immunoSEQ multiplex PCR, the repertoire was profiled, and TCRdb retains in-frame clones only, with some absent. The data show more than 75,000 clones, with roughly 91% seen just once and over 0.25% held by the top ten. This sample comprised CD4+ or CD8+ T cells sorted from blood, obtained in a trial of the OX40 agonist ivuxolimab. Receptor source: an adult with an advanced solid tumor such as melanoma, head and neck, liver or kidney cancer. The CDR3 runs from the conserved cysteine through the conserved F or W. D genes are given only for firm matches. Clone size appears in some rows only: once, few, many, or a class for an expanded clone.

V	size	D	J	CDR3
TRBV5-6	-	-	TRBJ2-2	CASSKELNTGELFF
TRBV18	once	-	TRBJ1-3	CASSPAASGNTIYF
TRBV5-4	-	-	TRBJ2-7	CASSSPQTGLWVLNF
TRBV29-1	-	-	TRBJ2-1	CSGTAGVPSHEQFF
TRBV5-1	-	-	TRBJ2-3	CASSLPPDTQYF
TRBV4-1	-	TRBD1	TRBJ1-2	CASSHLTGQGAQGYTF
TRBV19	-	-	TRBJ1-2	CASSRGPGYGYTF
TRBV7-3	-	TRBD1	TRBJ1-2	CASSSSTGNIGYTF
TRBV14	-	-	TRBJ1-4	CASSPSALNEKLFF
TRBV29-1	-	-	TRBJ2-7	CSVVLGALWEQYF
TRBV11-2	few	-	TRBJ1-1	CASSLGNSAEAFF
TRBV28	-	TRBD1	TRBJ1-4	CASSTGGSWTNEKLFF
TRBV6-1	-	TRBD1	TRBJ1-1	CASSEPGQGWTEAFF
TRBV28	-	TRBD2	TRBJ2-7	CASTVAGPSYEQYF
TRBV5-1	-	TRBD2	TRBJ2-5	CASSLVPAGGEETQYF
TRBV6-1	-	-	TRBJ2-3	CASSETGAGTDTQYF
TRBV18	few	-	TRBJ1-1	CASSPLQGRTEAFF
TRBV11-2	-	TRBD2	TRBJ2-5	CASSLGGGSEETQYF
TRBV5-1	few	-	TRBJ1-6	CASSLELNSPLHF
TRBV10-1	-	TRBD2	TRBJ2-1	CASSPGGSGGSSNEQFF
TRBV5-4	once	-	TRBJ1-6	CASSFGGNSPLHF
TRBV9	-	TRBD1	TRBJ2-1	CASSTGQPYNEQFF
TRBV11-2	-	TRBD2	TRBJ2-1	CASSFRREGHREQFF
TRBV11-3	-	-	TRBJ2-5	CASSSSLRGEETQYF
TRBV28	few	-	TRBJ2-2	CASSPGYGPNTGELFF
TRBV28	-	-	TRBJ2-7	CASSPGPAYEQYF
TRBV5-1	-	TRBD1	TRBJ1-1	CASSSGTGGVLGNTEAFF
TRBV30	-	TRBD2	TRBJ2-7	CAWRSGTAYEQYF
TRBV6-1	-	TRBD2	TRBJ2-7	CASSEAIAGGQGSREQYF
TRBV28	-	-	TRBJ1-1	CASSLFSRVGTEAFF
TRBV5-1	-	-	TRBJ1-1	CASSRGARNTEAFF
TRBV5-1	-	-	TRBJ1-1	CASSLGAADSLAFF
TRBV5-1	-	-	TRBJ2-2	CASSLAQNTGELFF
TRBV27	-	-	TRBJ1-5	CASSFGGVQPQHF
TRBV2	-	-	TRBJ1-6	CASSSGIYNSPLHF
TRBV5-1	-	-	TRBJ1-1	CASSEGRLNTEAFF
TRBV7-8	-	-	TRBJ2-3	CASSSLLGGTDTQYF
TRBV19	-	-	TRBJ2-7	CASSIDRGYEQYF
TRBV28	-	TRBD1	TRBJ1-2	CASRTTGGGVYGYTF
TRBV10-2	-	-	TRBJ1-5	CASSEIGYSNQPQHF
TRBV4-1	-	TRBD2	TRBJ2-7	CASSQDSSGRRRSYEQYF
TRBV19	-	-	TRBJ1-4	CASSDSLGKSREKLFF
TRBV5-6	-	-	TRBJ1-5	CASSKRVVSNQPQHF
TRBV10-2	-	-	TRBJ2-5	CASTTLGRETQYF
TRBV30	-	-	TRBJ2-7	CAWSVGFTYEQYF
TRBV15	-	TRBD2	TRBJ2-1	CATSTLLAGRYNEQFF